This TCR beta chain originates from a study of CD8 T cells in Susac syndrome. The CDR3 consists of 11 residues. The germline gives CDR1 MDHEN, CDR2 SYDVKM. The V end lost 9 bases, the J end lost 0 bases, and 5 bases lay between the germline ends. TCR beta sequencing covered blood CD8+ and CD4+ T cells. Healthy donors served as age- and sex-matched controls. Random-hexamer reverse transcription was applied to roughly 0.45 to 1 ug RNA. By means of immunoSEQ multiplex PCR, TCR beta CDR3 spanning 54 Vbeta and 13 Jbeta underwent amplification. MiXCR was run by TCRdb on the immunoSEQ multiplex PCR reads, yielding one entry per CDR3 protein. The data contain about 200,000 distinct CDR3 sequences, 85% to 95% of them seen just once; the ten biggest clones take up about 0.1%.

Material: CD4+ T cells from PBMCs. J is TRBJ1-2 and V is TRBV28; D ambiguous. The receptor was derived from a human donor in good health. The CDR3: CASRANYGYTF. Written as DNA, the CDR3 is TGTGCCAGTCGGGCTAACTATGGCTACACCTTC.